The T cell receptor beta chain described here comes from a study of shared clonotypes between healthy human individuals. This clone was counted only a few times. Using immunoSEQ multiplex PCR, the repertoire was profiled, and TCRdb retains in-frame clones only, with some absent. The sample has under 750,000 clones, approximately 77% seen once. CDR3 size: 14 residues. Germline CDR1 and CDR2: MNHNY and SVGAGI (reference sequence). The V segment lost 5 bases and the J segment 1 base; nucleotides outside the gene matches: 3. The chain joins TRBV6-6 to TRBJ2-7; TRBD2 agrees at 9 bases. The TCR originated in a woman in her 30s in good health. The material sequenced was memory CD4+ T cells sorted from blood. Subset in this sample: CD45RA-negative fraction. Here the CDR3 reads CASSTTSGSYEQYF. The CDR3 bases are TGTGCCAGCAGTACGACTAGCGGATCCTACGAGCAGTACTTC.